This record covers a single TCR beta chain. The antigen is unknown. The sample originates from a study of human T cells and chemical hapten exposure. Library preparation tagged each individual cDNA molecule with a unique molecular identifier. In the authors' methods: Samples ranged from about 23,224 to 700,000 TCRs, with a median of around 100,000. TCRdb reprocessed the 5' RACE reads via MiXCR and lists one record per CDR3 protein. The V and J calls here are based on TCRdb, not the publication. The sample includes 100,000 to 120,000 distinct CDR3 sequences, approximately 20% of them seen just once. Study results and caveats: TCRs at high frequency, those above 1 in 1000, did not change with DPC sensitization.

Unfractionated whole blood served as the source for total RNA extraction. The CDR3 is 14 amino acids. V gave up 9 bases and J gave up 2 bases; unmatched junction bases: 2. The germline CDR1 and CDR2 sequences are LNHDA and SQIVND (reference sequence). This sequence originates from a human donor in good health. The V call is TRBV19, the J call TRBJ2-2; 11 nucleotides match TRBD2. CDR3 DNA: TGTGCCAGCAGACTAGCGGGAAACACCGGGGAGCTGTTTTTT. It translates to CASRLAGNTGELFF.